This T cell receptor beta chain was found in a study of Graves' ophthalmopathy and Graves' hyperthyroidism. General study points: An approximately 80% specificity and around 90% sensitivity were achieved by a 13-signature model that separated ophthalmopathy from stable hyperthyroidism. Its predictions of ophthalmopathy progression gave the model approximately 65% sensitivity and almost 75% specificity.

RNA served as the template for amplifying TCR beta CDR3 regions. The library came from an HTBI-primed first-round RT-PCR and a second-round multiplex PCR. TCRdb itself ran the multiplex PCR reads through MiXCR, one entry per CDR3 protein. The table lists hundreds of thousands of distinct CDR3 sequences, around 21% of them singletons. Hyperthyroidism patients had new diagnoses, durations under 2 months, and ages of 18 to 65. Clinical symptoms and serum thyroxine were used for diagnosis; TRAb, thyroid ultrasound and orbital computed tomography were also relied on. Worth noting for this clonotype: Its antigen is undetermined. A much larger clonotype is one base distant, so this may be a read error.

CDR3 length equals 14 residues. The chain carries TRBV12-3 or TRBV12-4 and TRBJ1-1; perhaps TRBD1 as D (5 bases). The sample was peripheral blood. This receptor was taken from a young woman with stable Graves' hyperthyroidism. The CDR3 sequence is CGSSPGPSNTEAFF. The CDR3 nucleotides read TGTGGCAGCAGCCCGGGGCCCTCGAACACTGAAGCTTTCTTT.